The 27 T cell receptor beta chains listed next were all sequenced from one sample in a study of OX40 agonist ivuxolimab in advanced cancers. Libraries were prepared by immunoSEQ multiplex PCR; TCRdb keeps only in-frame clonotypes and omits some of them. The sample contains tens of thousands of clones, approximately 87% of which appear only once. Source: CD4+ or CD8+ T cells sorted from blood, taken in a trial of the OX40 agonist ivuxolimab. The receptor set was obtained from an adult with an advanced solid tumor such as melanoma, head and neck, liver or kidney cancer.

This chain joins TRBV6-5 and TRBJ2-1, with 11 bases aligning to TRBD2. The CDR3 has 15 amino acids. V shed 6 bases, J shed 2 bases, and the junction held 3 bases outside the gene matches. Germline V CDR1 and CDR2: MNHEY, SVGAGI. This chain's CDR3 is CASSQTSGTYNEQFF. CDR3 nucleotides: TGTGCCAGCAGCCAGACTAGCGGGACCTACAATGAGCAGTTCTTC.

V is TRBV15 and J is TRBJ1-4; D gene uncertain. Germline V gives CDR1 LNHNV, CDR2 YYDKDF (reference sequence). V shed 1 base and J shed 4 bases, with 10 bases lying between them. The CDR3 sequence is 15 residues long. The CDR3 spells CATSRARAGNEKLFF. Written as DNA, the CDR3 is TGTGCCACCAGCAGAGCTCGGGCAGGTAATGAAAAACTGTTTTTT.

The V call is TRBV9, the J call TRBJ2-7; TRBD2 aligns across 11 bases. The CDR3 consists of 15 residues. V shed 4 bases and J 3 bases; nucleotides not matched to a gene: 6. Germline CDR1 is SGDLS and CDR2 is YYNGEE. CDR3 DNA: TGTGCCAGCAGCTATGGGACTAGCGGAGACTACGAGCAGTACTTC. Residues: CASSYGTSGDYEQYF.

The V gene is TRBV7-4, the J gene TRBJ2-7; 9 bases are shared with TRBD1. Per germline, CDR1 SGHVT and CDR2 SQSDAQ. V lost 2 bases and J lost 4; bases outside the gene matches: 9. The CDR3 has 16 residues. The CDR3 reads CASSLRSGQGLYEQYF. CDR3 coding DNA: TGTGCCAGCAGCTTAAGGTCTGGACAGGGGTTATACGAGCAGTACTTC.

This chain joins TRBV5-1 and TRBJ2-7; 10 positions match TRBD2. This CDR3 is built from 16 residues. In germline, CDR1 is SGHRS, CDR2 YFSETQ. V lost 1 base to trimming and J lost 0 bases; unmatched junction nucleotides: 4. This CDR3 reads CASSLSSGGTSYEQYF. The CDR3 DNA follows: TGCGCCAGCAGCTTGTCTAGCGGGGGCACCTCCTACGAGCAGTACTTC. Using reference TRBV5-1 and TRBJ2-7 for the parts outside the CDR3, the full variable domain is KAGVTQTPRYLIKTRGQQVTLSCSPISGHRSVSWYQQTPGQGLQFLFEYFSETQRNKGNFPGRFSGRQFSNSRSEMNVSTLELGDSALYLCASSLSSGGTSYEQYFGPGTRLTVT.

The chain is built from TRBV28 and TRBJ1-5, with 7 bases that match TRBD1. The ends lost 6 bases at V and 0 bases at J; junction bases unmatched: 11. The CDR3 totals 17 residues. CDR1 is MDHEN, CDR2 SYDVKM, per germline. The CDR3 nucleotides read TGTGCCAGCAGAAACCGGGACAGAGCGTATAGCAATCAGCCCCAGCATTTT. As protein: CASRNRDRAYSNQPQHF.

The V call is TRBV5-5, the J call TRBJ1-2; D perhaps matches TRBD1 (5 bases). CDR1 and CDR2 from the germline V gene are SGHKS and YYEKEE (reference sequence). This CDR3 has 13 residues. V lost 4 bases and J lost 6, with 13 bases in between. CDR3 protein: CASSGATSDGYTF. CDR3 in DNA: TGTGCCAGCAGCGGGGCCACTTCTGATGGCTACACCTTC. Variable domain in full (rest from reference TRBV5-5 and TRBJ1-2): DAGVTQSPTHLIKTRGQQVTLRCSPISGHKSVSWYQQVLGQGPQFIFQYYEKEERGRGNFPDRFSARQFPNYSSELNVNALLLGDSALYLCASSGATSDGYTFGSGTRLTVV.

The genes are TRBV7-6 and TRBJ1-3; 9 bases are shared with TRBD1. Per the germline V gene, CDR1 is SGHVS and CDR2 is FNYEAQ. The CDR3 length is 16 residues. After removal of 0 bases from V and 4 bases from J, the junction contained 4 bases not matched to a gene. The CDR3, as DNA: TGTGCCAGCAGCTTAGCCGGACAGGGGTCAGGAAACACCATATATTTT. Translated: CASSLAGQGSGNTIYF.

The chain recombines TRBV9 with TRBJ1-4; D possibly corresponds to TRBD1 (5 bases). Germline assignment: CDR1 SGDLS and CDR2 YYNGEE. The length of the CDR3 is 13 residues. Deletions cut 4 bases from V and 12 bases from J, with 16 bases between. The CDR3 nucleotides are TGTGCCAGCAGCAGAGGGGACGGCACCCAACTGTTTTTT. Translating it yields CASSRGDGTQLFF.

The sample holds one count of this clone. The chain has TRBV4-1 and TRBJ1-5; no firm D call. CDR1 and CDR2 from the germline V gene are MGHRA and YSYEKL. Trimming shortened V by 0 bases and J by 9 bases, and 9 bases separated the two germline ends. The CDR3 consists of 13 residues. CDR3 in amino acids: CASSQDLGRPQHF. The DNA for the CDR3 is TGCGCCAGCAGCCAAGACCTTGGGAGGCCCCAGCATTTT.

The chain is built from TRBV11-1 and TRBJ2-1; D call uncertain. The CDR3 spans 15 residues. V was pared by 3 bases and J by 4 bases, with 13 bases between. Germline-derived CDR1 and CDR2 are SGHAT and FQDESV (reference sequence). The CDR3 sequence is CASSFTGDPYNEQFF. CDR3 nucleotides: TGTGCCAGCAGCTTTACGGGTGACCCTTACAATGAGCAGTTCTTC.

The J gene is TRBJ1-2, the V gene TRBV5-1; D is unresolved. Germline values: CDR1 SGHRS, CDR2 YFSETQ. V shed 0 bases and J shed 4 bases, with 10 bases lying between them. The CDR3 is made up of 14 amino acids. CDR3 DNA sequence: TGCGCCAGCAGCTTGGACGAGGGAACCTATGGCTACACCTTC. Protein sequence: CASSLDEGTYGYTF.

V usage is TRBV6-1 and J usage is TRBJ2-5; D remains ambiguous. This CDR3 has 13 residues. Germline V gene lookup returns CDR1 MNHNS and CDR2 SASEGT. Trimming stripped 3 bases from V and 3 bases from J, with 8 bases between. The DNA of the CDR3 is TGTGCCAGCAGTGATCGGGCTAAAGAGACCCAGTACTTC. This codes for CASSDRAKETQYF.

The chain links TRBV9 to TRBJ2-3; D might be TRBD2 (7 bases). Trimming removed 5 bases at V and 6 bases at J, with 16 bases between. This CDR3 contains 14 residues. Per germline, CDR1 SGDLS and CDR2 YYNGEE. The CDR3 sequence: CASRTSGTSDTQYF. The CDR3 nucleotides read TGTGCCAGCAGGACGAGCGGGACATCCGATACGCAGTATTTT.

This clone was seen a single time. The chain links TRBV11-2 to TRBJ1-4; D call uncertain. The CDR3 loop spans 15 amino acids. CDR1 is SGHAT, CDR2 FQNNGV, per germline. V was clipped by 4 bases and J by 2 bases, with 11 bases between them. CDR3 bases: TGTGCCAGCAGCTCCCGAGGAGGGACTAATGAAAAACTGTTTTTT. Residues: CASSSRGGTNEKLFF.

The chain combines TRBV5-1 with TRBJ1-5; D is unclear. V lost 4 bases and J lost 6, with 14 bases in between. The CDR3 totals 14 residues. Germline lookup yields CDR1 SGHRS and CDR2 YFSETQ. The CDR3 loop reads CASSTVLGGQPQHF. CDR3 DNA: TGCGCCAGCAGCACCGTCCTGGGCGGTCAGCCCCAGCATTTT.

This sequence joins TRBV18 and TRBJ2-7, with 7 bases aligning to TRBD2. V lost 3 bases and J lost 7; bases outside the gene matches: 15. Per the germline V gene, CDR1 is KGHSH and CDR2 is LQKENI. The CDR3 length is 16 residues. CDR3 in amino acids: CASSPKASGVTGEQYF. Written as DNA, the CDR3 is TGTGCCAGCTCACCGAAGGCTAGCGGAGTTACGGGGGAGCAGTACTTC.

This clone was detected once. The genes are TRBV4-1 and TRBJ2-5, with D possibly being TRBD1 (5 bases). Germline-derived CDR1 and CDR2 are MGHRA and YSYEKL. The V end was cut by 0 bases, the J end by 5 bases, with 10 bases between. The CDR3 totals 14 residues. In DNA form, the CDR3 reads TGCGCCAGCAGCCAAGAGACAGCTGGGGAGACCCAGTACTTC. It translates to CASSQETAGETQYF.

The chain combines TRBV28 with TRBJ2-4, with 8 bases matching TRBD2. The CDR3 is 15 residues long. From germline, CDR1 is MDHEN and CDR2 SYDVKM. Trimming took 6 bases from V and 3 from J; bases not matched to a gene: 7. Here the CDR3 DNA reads TGTGCCAGCAGCCACACCAGCGGGGGCAAAAACATTCAGTACTTC. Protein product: CASSHTSGGKNIQYF.

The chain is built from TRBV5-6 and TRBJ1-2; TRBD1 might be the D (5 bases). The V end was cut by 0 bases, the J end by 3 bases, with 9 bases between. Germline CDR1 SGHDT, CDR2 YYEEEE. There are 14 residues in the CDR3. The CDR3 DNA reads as TGTGCCAGCAGCTTGGAGGGGAGGGACTATGGCTACACCTTC. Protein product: CASSLEGRDYGYTF.

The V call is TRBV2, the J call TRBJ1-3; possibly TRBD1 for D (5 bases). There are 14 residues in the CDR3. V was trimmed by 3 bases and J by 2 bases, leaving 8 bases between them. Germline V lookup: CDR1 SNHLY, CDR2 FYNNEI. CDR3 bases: TGTGCCAGCAGTGAGGGGGTCCCTGGAAACACCATATATTTT. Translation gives CASSEGVPGNTIYF.

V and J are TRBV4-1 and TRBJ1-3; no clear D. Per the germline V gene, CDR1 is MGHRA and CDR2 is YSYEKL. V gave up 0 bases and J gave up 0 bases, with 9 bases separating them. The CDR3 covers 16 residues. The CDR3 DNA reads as TGCGCCAGCAGCCAAGAAGAGACGCTCTCTGGAAACACCATATATTTT. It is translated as CASSQEETLSGNTIYF.

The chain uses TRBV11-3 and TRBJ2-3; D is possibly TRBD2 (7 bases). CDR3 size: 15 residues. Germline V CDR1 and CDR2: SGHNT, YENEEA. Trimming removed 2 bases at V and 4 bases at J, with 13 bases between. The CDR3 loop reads CASSLRGGAADTQYF. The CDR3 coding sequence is TGTGCCAGCAGCTTAAGGGGGGGGGCCGCAGATACGCAGTATTTT.

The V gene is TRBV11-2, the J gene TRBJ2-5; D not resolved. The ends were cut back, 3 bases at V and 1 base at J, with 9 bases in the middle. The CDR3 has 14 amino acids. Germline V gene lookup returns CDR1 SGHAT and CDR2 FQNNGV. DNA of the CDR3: TGTGCCAGCAGCTTTGGCGTCCTCCAAGAGACCCAGTACTTC. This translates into CASSFGVLQETQYF.

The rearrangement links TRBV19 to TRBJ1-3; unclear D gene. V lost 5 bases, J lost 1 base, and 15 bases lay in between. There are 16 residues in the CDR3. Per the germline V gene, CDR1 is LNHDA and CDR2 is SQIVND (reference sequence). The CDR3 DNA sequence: TGTGCCAGTAGTGCCCCTGCTGGTAGTTCTGGAAACACCATATATTTT. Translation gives CASSAPAGSSGNTIYF.

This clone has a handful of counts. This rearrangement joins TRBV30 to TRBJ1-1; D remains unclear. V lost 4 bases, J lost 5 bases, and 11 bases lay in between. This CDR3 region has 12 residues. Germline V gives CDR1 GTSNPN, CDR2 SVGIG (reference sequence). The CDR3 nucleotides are TGTGCCTGGATAAGCCTCGGAACTGAAGCTTTCTTT. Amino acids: CAWISLGTEAFF.

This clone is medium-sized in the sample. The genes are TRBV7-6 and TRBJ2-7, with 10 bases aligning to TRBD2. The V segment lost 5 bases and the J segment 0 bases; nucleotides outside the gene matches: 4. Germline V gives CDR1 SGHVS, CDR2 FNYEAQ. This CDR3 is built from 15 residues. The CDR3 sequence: CASSRLAGDSYEQYF. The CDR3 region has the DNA TGTGCCAGCAGCCGGCTAGCGGGGGACTCCTACGAGCAGTACTTC.